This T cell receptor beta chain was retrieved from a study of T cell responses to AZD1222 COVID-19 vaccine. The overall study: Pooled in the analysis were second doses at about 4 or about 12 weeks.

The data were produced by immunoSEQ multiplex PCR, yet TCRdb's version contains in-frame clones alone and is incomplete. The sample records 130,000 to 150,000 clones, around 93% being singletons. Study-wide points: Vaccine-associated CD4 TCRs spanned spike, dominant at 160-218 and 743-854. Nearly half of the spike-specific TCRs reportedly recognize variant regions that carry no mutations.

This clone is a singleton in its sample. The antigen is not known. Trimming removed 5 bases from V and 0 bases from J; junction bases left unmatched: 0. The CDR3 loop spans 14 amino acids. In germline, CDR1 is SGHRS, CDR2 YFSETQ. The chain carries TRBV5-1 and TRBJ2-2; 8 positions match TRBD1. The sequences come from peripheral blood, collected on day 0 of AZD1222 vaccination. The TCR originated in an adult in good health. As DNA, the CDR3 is TGCGCCAGCAGGGGACAGGCGAACACCGGGGAGCTGTTTTTT. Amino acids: CASRGQANTGELFF.